This T cell receptor beta chain was recorded in a study of cytomegalovirus exposure and HLA in healthy donors. Vbeta (60) and Jbeta (13) primers were used in the PCR. Sequencing used immunoSEQ multiplex PCR; TCRdb keeps in-frame clones, though not all of them. The sample shows about 86,000 clones, 75% to 85% of them seen only once. With regard to this clone: Its antigen is unidentified.

Whole-study findings and limits: Some V segments, including TRBV6-2 and TRBV6-3, were excluded as indistinguishable. Immune exposure data for these donors was limited to CMV serostatus. Testing in vitro showed a few CMV-associated chains specific for CMV antigens.

Nominally healthy donors provided the samples, though records likely missed some immune exposures. Germline CDR1 reads SGHTA; CDR2 reads FQGTGA. CDR3 size: 16 residues. V was pared by 1 base and J by 5 bases, with 9 bases of the junction left unmatched. This chain joins TRBV7-3 and TRBJ2-3; 7 positions agree with TRBD1. The TCR originated in a woman between 35 and 50 years old in good health and CMV-seropositive. Sequencing used PBMCs. DNA for the CDR3: TGTGCCAGCAGCTTAATGACAGGGAAGGGTGGAGATACGCAGTATTTT. Its translation is CASSLMTGKGGDTQYF.